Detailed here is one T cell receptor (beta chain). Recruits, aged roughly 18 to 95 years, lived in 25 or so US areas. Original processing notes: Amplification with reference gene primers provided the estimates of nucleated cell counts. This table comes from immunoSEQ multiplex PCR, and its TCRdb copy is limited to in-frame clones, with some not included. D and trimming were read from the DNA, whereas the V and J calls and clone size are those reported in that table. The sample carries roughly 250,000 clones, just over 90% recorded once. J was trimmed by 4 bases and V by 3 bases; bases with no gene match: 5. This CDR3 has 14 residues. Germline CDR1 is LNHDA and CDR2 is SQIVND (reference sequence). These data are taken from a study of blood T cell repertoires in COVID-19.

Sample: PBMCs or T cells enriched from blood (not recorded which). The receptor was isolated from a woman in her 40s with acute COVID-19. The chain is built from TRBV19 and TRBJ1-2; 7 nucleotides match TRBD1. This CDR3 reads CASSIAGGSYGYTF. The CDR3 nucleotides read TGTGCCAGTAGTATCGCAGGGGGATCCTATGGCTACACCTTC.